These 6 T cell receptor beta chains were sequenced from one sample in a study of shared clonotypes between healthy human individuals. Assay: immunoSEQ multiplex PCR; the TCRdb copy retains only in-frame clones and omits some. This table has hundreds of thousands of clones, 95% to 98% appearing once. Sequenced input: naive CD4+ T cells sorted from blood. Sample subset: CD45RA+ positively selected. All receptors come from a woman aged 30 to 39 in good health.

J is TRBJ2-7 and V is TRBV29-1; 11 bases are a match to TRBD1. Germline V CDR1 and CDR2: SQVTM, ANQGSEA. V gave up 6 bases and J gave up 4 bases; unmatched junction bases: 2. The CDR3 consists of 12 residues. This CDR3 reads CSVRDRGYEQYF. The CDR3 DNA is TGCAGCGTCAGGGACAGGGGGTACGAGCAGTACTTC.

The genes are TRBV19 and TRBJ2-1, with 8 bases identical to TRBD1. The germline CDR1 and CDR2 sequences are LNHDA and SQIVND (reference sequence). Trimming removed 7 bases from V and 1 base from J; junction bases left unmatched: 9. This CDR3 has 16 residues. In DNA form, the CDR3 reads TGTGCCAGTATGGCAGGGGACAGGAAGTCCTACAATGAGCAGTTCTTC. This codes for CASMAGDRKSYNEQFF.

The chain employs TRBV5-1 and TRBJ1-5; a possible D gene is TRBD1 (5 bases). Germline CDR1 SGHRS, CDR2 YFSETQ. The CDR3 runs 15 residues. Trimming removed 3 bases from V and 1 base from J, with 11 bases in between. This chain's CDR3 is CASSSSGRSNQPQHF. The CDR3 nucleotides read TGCGCCAGCAGCTCGTCGGGACGGAGCAATCAGCCCCAGCATTTT.

V and J are TRBV28 and TRBJ2-5; D is perhaps TRBD1 (5 bases). Per the germline V gene, CDR1 is MDHEN and CDR2 is SYDVKM. The V and J ends lost 6 bases and 5 bases respectively, with 10 bases between them. This CDR3 has 12 residues. Written as DNA, the CDR3 is TGTGCCAGCAGCTCAGGGTTCGAGACCCAGTACTTC. Its protein is CASSSGFETQYF.

The chain combines TRBV29-1 with TRBJ2-5, with a possible D match to TRBD1 (6 bases). CDR3 length: 15 amino acids. CDR1 is SQVTM and CDR2 is ANQGSEA in the germline V gene. V lost 7 bases, J lost 0 bases, and 18 bases lay in between. In nucleotides, the CDR3 is TGCAGCGCCGGTGGGACAACCTGGTACCAAGAGACCCAGTACTTC. It translates to CSAGGTTWYQETQYF. The variable domain in full, completed from reference TRBV29-1 and TRBJ2-5, reads SAVISQKPSRDICQRGTSLTIQCQVDSQVTMMFWYRQQPGQSLTLIATANQGSEATYESGFVIDKFPISRPNLTFSTLTVSNMSPEDSSIYLCSAGGTTWYQETQYFGPGTRLLVL.

The chain joins TRBV18 to TRBJ2-5, with D unclear. The CDR3 has 12 residues. CDR1 and CDR2 from the germline V gene are KGHSH and LQKENI. The ends were cut back, 4 bases at V and 5 bases at J, with 8 bases in the middle. Here the CDR3 reads CASSRFGETQYF. The CDR3 DNA follows: TGTGCCAGCTCACGATTCGGGGAGACCCAGTACTTC.